This is a list of T cell receptor beta chains from one sample in a study of T cell responses to AZD1222 COVID-19 vaccine. The protocol was immunoSEQ multiplex PCR, while the TCRdb copy is restricted to in-frame clones and leaves out a portion. The sample contains fewer than 65,000 clones, around 90% of which appear only once. Specimen: peripheral blood, collected 28 days after the second AZD1222 dose. These receptors came from an adult who received the AZD1222 COVID-19 vaccine. The CDR3 runs from the conserved cysteine through the conserved F or W. D genes are given only for firm matches. Size is stated for part of the rows, as once, few or many counts, or as a class when the clone is expanded.

clone_size: NA
d_call: NA
j_call: TRBJ1-1
v_call: TRBV5-4
cdr3_length: 14
cdr3_nt: TGTGCCAGCAGCTGGGGACAACTGAACACTGAAGCTTTCTTT
cdr3_aa: CASSWGQLNTEAFF

clone_size: NA
d_call: NA
j_call: TRBJ1-2
v_call: TRBV9
cdr3_length: 13
cdr3_nt: TGTGCCAGCAGCAAGGCGAGGGACAATGGCTACACCTTC
cdr3_aa: CASSKARDNGYTF

clone_size: NA
d_call: NA
j_call: TRBJ2-2
v_call: TRBV29-1
cdr3_length: 13
cdr3_nt: TGCAGCGTTGAAGTACACAACACCGGGGAGCTGTTTTTT
cdr3_aa: CSVEVHNTGELFF

clone_size: NA
d_call: NA
j_call: TRBJ1-1
v_call: TRBV6-4
cdr3_length: 14
cdr3_nt: TGTGCCAGCAGTACCGGGACCCACGAGACTGAAGCTTTCTTT
cdr3_aa: CASSTGTHETEAFF

clone_size: few
d_call: NA
j_call: TRBJ2-7
v_call: TRBV10-1
cdr3_length: 13
cdr3_nt: TGCGCCAGCAGTGAGTCAGGCGGCTCCCGGGTGTACTTC
cdr3_aa: CASSESGGSRVYF

clone_size: once
d_call: NA
j_call: TRBJ1-1
v_call: TRBV7-2
cdr3_length: 13
cdr3_nt: TGTGCCAGCAGCTTAGGGCAGGGAAGGCAAGCTTTCTTT
cdr3_aa: CASSLGQGRQAFF

clone_size: NA
d_call: TRBD2
j_call: TRBJ2-1
v_call: TRBV11-2
cdr3_length: 16
cdr3_nt: TGTGCCAGCAGCTTACGACGGCGGGAGGGCCACAATGAGCAGTTCTTC
cdr3_aa: CASSLRRREGHNEQFF

clone_size: NA
d_call: NA
j_call: TRBJ2-5
v_call: TRBV3-1/TRBV3-2
cdr3_length: 13
cdr3_nt: TGTGCCAGCAGCCAGGGGACTGCGGGTTCCCAGTACTTC
cdr3_aa: CASSQGTAGSQYF

clone_size: NA
d_call: TRBD2
j_call: TRBJ2-7
v_call: TRBV18
cdr3_length: 20
cdr3_nt: TGTGCCAGCTCACCTGCACAGGTCAGGACTAGCGGGAGGGCCGGGAACGAGCAGTACTTC
cdr3_aa: CASSPAQVRTSGRAGNEQYF

clone_size: NA
d_call: NA
j_call: TRBJ1-1
v_call: TRBV29-1
cdr3_length: 13
cdr3_nt: TGCAGCGTTGCCGGGGGCCGGGACACTGAAGCTTTCTTT
cdr3_aa: CSVAGGRDTEAFF

clone_size: NA
d_call: TRBD1
j_call: TRBJ1-1
v_call: TRBV6-5
cdr3_length: 15
cdr3_nt: TGTGCCAGCAGGGTGACAGGGGAGTCGAACACTGAAGCTTTCTTT
cdr3_aa: CASRVTGESNTEAFF

clone_size: NA
d_call: NA
j_call: TRBJ2-7
v_call: TRBV18
cdr3_length: 13
cdr3_nt: TGTGCCAGCTCACGAGACGGGCTCGCCGAGCAGTACTTC
cdr3_aa: CASSRDGLAEQYF

clone_size: NA
d_call: NA
j_call: TRBJ2-3
v_call: TRBV9
cdr3_length: 16
cdr3_nt: TGTGCCAGCAGCGTAGGGACCGACACTCTCACAGATACGCAGTATTTT
cdr3_aa: CASSVGTDTLTDTQYF

clone_size: NA
d_call: NA
j_call: TRBJ1-6
v_call: TRBV27
cdr3_length: 16
cdr3_nt: TGTGCCAGCAGTTTATCAATTATCTCCTATAATTCACCCCTCCACTTT
cdr3_aa: CASSLSIISYNSPLHF

clone_size: NA
d_call: NA
j_call: TRBJ1-5
v_call: TRBV23-1
cdr3_length: 14
cdr3_nt: TGCGCCAGCACTTCACCCAAGGCGTCTCAGCCCCAGCATTTT
cdr3_aa: CASTSPKASQPQHF

clone_size: NA
d_call: NA
j_call: TRBJ1-2
v_call: TRBV28
cdr3_length: 11
cdr3_nt: TGTGCCAGCAAGGCAGTTTATGGCTACACCTTC
cdr3_aa: CASKAVYGYTF

clone_size: NA
d_call: NA
j_call: TRBJ2-1
v_call: TRBV4-1
cdr3_length: 11
cdr3_nt: TGCGCCAGCAGCCATGACAATGAGCAGTTCTTC
cdr3_aa: CASSHDNEQFF

clone_size: NA
d_call: NA
j_call: TRBJ1-1
v_call: TRBV11-2
cdr3_length: 13
cdr3_nt: TGTGCCAGCAGCTGGAGGGGGGACACTGAAGCTTTCTTT
cdr3_aa: CASSWRGDTEAFF

clone_size: few
d_call: TRBD1
j_call: TRBJ1-4
v_call: TRBV19
cdr3_length: 16
cdr3_nt: TGTGCCAGTAGTATAGCCGCGACAGGGTCGGGTGAAAAACTGTTTTTT
cdr3_aa: CASSIAATGSGEKLFF

clone_size: once
d_call: NA
j_call: TRBJ1-4
v_call: TRBV5-1
cdr3_length: 14
cdr3_nt: TGCGCCAGCAGCTTACAGGGTACTGGTGAAAAACTGTTTTTT
cdr3_aa: CASSLQGTGEKLFF

clone_size: NA
d_call: NA
j_call: TRBJ2-2
v_call: TRBV7-2
cdr3_length: 14
cdr3_nt: TGTGCCAGCAGACCAACGACAACAACCGGGGAGCTGTTTTTT
cdr3_aa: CASRPTTTTGELFF